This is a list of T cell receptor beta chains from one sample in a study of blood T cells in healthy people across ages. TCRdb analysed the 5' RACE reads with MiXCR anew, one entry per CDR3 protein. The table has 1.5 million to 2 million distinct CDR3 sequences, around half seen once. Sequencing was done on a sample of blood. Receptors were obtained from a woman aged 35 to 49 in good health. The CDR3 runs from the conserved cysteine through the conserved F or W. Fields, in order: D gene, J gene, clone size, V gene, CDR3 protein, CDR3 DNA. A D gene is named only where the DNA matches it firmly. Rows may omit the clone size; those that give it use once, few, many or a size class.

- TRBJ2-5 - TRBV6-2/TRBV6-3 CASRGRGDETQYF TGTGCCAGCAGAGGCAGGGGGGACGAGACCCAGTACTTC
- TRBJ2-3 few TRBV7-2 CASSIGTPSTDTQYF TGTGCCAGCAGCATAGGGACCCCTAGCACAGATACGCAGTATTTT
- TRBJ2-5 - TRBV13 CASSLRGEIQETQYF TGTGCCAGCAGCTTAAGGGGCGAAATCCAAGAGACCCAGTACTTC
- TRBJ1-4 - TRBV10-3 CAIRGTDEKLFF TGTGCCATCAGGGGTACAGATGAAAAACTGTTTTTT
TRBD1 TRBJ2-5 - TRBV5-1 CASSPTGGAQETQYF TGCGCCAGCAGCCCGACAGGGGGGGCCCAGGAGACCCAGTACTTC
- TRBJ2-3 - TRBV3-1 CASSQEGISGTDTQYF TGTGCCAGCAGCCAAGAGGGCATTTCGGGCACAGATACGCAGTATTTT
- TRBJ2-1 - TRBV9 CASSSLSPWYSALRNEQFF TGTGCCAGCAGCTCCCTCTCCCCCTGGTATTCGGCCCTTCGTAATGAGCAGTTCTTC
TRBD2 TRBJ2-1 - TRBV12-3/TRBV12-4 CASSRKLAGGSYNEQFF TGTGCCAGCAGCCGGAAACTAGCGGGGGGCTCCTACAATGAGCAGTTCTTC
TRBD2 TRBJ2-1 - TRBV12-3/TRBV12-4 CASSLHGTSGEQFF TGTGCCAGCAGTTTGCACGGGACTAGCGGTGAGCAGTTCTTC
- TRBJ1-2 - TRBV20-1 CSALVGAGYTF TGCAGTGCTTTAGTGGGGGCCGGCTACACCTTC
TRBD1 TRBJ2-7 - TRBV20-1 CSQQGTVSYEQYF TGCAGTCAACAGGGGACCGTTTCCTACGAGCAGTACTTC
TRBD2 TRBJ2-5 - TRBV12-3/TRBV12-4 CASTIHPSRTSGDFEQYF TGTGCCAGCACCATTCATCCTTCGAGGACTAGCGGGGATTTTGAGCAGTACTTC
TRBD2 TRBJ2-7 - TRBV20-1 CSASSGRAGGYEQYF TGCAGTGCTAGCTCGGGACGAGCGGGGGGATACGAGCAGTACTTC
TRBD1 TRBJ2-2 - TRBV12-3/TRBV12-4 CASSPRDSGTGELFF TGTGCCAGCAGTCCCCGGGACAGTGGCACCGGGGAGCTGTTTTTT
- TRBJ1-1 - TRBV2 CASRSGNRVGTEAFF TGTGCCAGCAGGTCAGGGAACAGGGTAGGCACTGAAGCTTTCTTT
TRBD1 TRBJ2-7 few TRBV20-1 CSASNMDRSSYEQYF TGCAGTGCTAGTAATATGGACAGGAGCTCCTACGAGCAGTACTTC
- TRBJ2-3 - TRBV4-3 CASSLLEPGQVISDTQYF TGCGCCAGCAGCCTATTAGAACCGGGACAAGTTATATCAGATACGCAGTATTTT
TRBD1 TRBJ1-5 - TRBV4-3 CASSQDVAGGQPQHF TGCGCCAGCAGCCAAGATGTAGCAGGGGGTCAGCCCCAGCATTTT
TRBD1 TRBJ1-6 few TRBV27 CASSATGGAGSPLHF TGTGCCAGCAGTGCGACAGGGGGCGCGGGATCACCCCTCCACTTT
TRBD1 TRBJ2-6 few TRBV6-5 CASKPGQSSGANVLTF TGTGCCAGCAAACCGGGACAGAGCTCTGGGGCCAACGTCCTGACTTTC